The clone carrying this T cell receptor (beta chain) was observed a handful of times. The antigen remains unidentified. Samples were taken several times over chemoradiotherapy. This record belongs to a study of chemoradiotherapy in HPV16-positive cancers. Per germline, CDR1 MNHNY and CDR2 SVGAGI (reference sequence). This CDR3 has 12 amino acids. The V and J ends lost 2 bases and 8 bases, in that order; junction bases with no gene match: 1. Here immunoSEQ multiplex PCR was the method, and the copy in TCRdb shows in-frame clones only, minus some. The sample holds approximately 10,000 clones, roughly 82% seen once. General study results and limits: During treatment, candidate HPV-specific clones and E7-related motifs expanded in tumor.

The receptor comes from a human donor with HPV-associated anogenital cancer. The chain links TRBV6-6 to TRBJ1-2, with TRBD1 identical over 8 bases. The sample consisted of blood, taken from a patient who underwent chemoradiotherapy. DNA for the CDR3: TGTGCCAGCAGTTACGGGGACAGGGGCTACACCTTC. This sequence encodes CASSYGDRGYTF.